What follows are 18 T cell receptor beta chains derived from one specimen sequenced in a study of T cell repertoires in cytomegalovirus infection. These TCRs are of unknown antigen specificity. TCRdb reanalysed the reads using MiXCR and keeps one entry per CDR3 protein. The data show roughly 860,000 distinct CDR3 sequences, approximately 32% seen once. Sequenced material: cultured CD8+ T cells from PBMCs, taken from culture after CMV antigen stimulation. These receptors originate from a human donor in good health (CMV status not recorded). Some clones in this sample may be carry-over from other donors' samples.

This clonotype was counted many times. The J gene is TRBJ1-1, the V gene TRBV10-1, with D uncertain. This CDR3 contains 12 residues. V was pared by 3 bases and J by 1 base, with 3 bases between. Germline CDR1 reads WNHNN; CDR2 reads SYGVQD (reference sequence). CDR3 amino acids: CASSDPNTEAFF. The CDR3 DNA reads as TGCGCCAGCAGTGATCCGAACACTGAAGCTTTCTTT.

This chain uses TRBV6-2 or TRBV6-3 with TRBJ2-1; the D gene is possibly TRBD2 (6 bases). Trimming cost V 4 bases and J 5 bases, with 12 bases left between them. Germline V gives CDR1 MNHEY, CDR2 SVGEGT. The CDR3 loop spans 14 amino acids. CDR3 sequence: CASSSVPGDNEQFF. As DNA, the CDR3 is TGTGCCAGCAGTTCTGTACCGGGAGACAATGAGCAGTTCTTC.

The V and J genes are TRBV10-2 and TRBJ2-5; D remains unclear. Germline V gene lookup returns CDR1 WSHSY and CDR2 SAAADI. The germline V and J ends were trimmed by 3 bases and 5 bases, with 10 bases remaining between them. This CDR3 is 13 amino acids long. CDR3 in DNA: TGCGCCAGCAGTGAATCCCCCGGGGAGACCCAGTACTTC. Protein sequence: CASSESPGETQYF.

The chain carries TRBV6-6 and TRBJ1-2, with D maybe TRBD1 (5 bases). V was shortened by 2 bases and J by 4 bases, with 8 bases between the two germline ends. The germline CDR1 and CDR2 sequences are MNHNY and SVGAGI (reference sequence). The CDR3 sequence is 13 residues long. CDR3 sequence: CASSYDSAYGYTF. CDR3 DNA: TGTGCCAGCAGTTACGACAGCGCCTATGGCTACACCTTC.

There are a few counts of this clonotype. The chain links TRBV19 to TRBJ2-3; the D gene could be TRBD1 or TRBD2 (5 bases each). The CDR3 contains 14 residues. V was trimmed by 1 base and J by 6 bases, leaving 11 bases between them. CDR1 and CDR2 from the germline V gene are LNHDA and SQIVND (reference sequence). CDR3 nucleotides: TGTGCCAGTAGTATAGTTGAGGGGCTGGATACGCAGTATTTT. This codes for CASSIVEGLDTQYF. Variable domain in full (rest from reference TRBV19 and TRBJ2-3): DGGITQSPKYLFRKEGQNVTLSCEQNLNHDAMYWYRQDPGQGLRLIYYSQIVNDFQKGDIAEGYSVSREKKESFPLTVTSAQKNPTAFYLCASSIVEGLDTQYFGPGTRLTVL.

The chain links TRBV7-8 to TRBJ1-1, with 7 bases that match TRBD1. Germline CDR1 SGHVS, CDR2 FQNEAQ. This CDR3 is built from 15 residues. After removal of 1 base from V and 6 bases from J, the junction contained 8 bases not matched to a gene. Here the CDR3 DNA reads TGTGCCAGCAGCTTAGGGTCTCAGGGGGTGCCTGAAGCTTTCTTT. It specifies CASSLGSQGVPEAFF.

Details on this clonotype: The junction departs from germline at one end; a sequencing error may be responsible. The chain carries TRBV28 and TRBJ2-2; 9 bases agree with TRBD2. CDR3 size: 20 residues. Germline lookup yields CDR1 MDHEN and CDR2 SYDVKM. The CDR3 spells CANSDTYGAGLAGRTGELFF. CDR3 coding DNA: TGTGCCAACAGTGACACTTATGGTGCGGGACTAGCTGGTCGCACCGGGGAGCTGTTTTTT.

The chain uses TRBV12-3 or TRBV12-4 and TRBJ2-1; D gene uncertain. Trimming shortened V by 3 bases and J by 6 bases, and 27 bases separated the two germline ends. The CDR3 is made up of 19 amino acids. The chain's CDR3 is CASSFRPGRGWPFANEQFF. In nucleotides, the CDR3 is TGTGCCAGCAGTTTCCGGCCAGGACGAGGTTGGCCTTTTGCCAATGAGCAGTTCTTC.

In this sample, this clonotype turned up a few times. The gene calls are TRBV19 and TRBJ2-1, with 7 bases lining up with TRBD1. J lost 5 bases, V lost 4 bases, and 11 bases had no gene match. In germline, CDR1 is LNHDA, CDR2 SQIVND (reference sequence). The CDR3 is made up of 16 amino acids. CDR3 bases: TGTGCCAGTAGTACAAGGGACAGTCGCGTGGACAATGAGCAGTTCTTC. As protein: CASSTRDSRVDNEQFF.

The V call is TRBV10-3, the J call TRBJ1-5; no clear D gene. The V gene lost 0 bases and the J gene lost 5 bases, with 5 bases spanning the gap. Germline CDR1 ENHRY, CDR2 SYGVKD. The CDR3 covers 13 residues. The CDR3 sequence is CAISESPYQPQHF. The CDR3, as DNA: TGTGCCATCAGTGAGTCCCCTTATCAGCCCCAGCATTTT.

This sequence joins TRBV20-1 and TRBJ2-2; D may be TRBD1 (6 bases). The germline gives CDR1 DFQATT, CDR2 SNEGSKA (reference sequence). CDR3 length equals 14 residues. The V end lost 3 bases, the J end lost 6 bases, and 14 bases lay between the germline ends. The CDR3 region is CSASLSGDPGELFF. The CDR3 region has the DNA TGCAGTGCTAGCCTCTCAGGGGACCCCGGGGAGCTGTTTTTT.

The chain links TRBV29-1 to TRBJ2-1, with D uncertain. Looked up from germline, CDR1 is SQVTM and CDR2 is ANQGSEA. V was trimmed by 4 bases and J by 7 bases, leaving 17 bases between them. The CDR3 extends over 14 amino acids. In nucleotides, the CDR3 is TGCAGCGTTGGGTTAGAAGGGATCAGGAATGAGCAGTTCTTC. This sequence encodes CSVGLEGIRNEQFF.

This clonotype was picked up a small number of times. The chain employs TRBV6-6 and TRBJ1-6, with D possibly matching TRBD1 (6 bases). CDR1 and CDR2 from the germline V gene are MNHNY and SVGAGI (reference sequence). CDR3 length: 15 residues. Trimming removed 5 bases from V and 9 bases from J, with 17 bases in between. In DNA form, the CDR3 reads TGTGCCAGCAGTGGCGGGACAAAGGTTATTTCACCCCTCCACTTT. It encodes CASSGGTKVISPLHF.

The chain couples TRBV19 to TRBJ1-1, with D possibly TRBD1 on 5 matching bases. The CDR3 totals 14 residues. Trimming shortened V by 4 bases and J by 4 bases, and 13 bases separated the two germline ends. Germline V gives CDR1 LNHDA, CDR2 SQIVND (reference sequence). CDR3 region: CASSNSGGGTEAFF. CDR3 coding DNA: TGTGCCAGTAGTAACAGTGGGGGGGGCACTGAAGCTTTCTTT.

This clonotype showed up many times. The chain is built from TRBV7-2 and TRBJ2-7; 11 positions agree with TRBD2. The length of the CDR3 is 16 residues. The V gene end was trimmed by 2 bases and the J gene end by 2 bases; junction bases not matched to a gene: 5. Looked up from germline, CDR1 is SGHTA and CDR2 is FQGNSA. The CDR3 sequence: CASSLTLAGAPYEQYF. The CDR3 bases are TGTGCCAGCAGCTTAACACTAGCGGGGGCCCCCTACGAGCAGTACTTC.

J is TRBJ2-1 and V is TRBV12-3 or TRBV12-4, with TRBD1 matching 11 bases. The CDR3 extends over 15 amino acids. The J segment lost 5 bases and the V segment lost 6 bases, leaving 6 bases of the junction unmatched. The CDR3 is CASSRDRGFHNEQFF. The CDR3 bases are TGTGCCAGCAGCAGGGACAGGGGGTTCCACAATGAGCAGTTCTTC.

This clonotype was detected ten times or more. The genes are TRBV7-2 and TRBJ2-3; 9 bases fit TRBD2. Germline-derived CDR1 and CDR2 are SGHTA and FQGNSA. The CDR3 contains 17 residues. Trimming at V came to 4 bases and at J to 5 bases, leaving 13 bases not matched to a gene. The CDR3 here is CASSSPGERGVEDTQYF. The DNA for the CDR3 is TGTGCCAGCAGCTCCCCCGGGGAGCGGGGGGTGGAAGATACGCAGTATTTT.

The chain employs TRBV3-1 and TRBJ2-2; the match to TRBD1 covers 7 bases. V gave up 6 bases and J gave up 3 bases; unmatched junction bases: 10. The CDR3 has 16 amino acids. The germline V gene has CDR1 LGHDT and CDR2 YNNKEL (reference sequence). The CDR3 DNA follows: TGTGCCAGCAGACACGGAGACAGGGACGACACCGGGGAGCTGTTTTTT. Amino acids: CASRHGDRDDTGELFF.